Below, 15 T cell receptor beta chains from the same sample are listed, as sequenced in a study of shared clonotypes between healthy human individuals. Only in-frame clones appear in the TCRdb table, and some are missing; sequencing was by immunoSEQ multiplex PCR. This repertoire shows fewer than 500,000 clones, about three quarters found once; its top ten account for around 13%. The sequenced sample consisted of PBMCs. The receptors come from a woman aged 35 to 49 in good health. Some clones in this sample may be carry-over from other donors' samples.

CDR3 in amino acids: CSVRTGPGEQYF. The CDR3 region has the DNA TGCAGCGTGCGGACAGGGCCTGGGGAGCAGTACTTC. The chain carries TRBV29-1 and TRBJ2-7, with 8 bases lining up with TRBD1. V lost 6 bases to trimming and J lost 7 bases; unmatched junction nucleotides: 8. This CDR3 has 12 residues. Germline lookup yields CDR1 SQVTM and CDR2 ANQGSEA.

The chain links TRBV5-4 to TRBJ2-2; 9 bases match TRBD2. The CDR3 runs 15 residues. The V and J ends lost 4 bases and 7 bases, in that order; junction bases with no gene match: 8. CDR1 and CDR2 from the germline V gene are SGHNT and YYREEE (reference sequence). Here the CDR3 reads CASSQGGTSRGELFF. The CDR3 DNA reads TGTGCCAGCAGCCAGGGTGGGACTAGCCGCGGGGAGCTGTTTTTT.

A note on this clone: Other DNA sequences in this specimen translate into the identical CDR3. The chain joins TRBV18 to TRBJ2-5; TRBD1 might be the D (6 bases). V gave up 3 bases and J gave up 2 bases, with 7 bases separating them. Germline CDR1 reads KGHSH; CDR2 reads LQKENI. The CDR3 totals 13 residues. CDR3: CASSPGTQETQYF. DNA of the CDR3: TGTGCCAGCTCACCTGGGACACAAGAGACCCAGTACTTC.

This clone was seen a few times. The chain uses TRBV5-1 and TRBJ2-2; 10 nucleotides match TRBD1. The CDR3 has 14 amino acids. V lost 4 bases to trimming and J lost 6 bases; unmatched junction nucleotides: 3. Germline CDR1 reads SGHRS; CDR2 reads YFSETQ. In nucleotides, the CDR3 is TGCGCCAGCAGCCCGGGACAGGGGCCCGGGGAGCTGTTTTTT. It codes for CASSPGQGPGELFF.

This clone was observed a handful of times. The chain has TRBV19 and TRBJ1-1, with 7 positions matching TRBD1. There are 13 residues in the CDR3. Germline values: CDR1 LNHDA, CDR2 SQIVND (reference sequence). Losses at the gene ends were 7 bases for V and 3 bases for J; bases not matched to a gene: 5. For the CDR3, the DNA is TGTGCCAGTACAGACAGGGCCTACACTGAAGCTTTCTTT. This codes for CASTDRAYTEAFF.

V gene TRBV27 combines with J gene TRBJ2-7; 8 nucleotides align to TRBD1. This CDR3 comprises 14 residues. The ends lost 6 bases at V and 0 bases at J; junction bases unmatched: 4. The V gene's germline CDR1 is MNHEY and CDR2 SMNVEV (reference sequence). CDR3 DNA: TGTGCCAGCAGCTACAGGGGGTACTCCTACGAGCAGTACTTC. Its translation is CASSYRGYSYEQYF.

V is TRBV27 and J is TRBJ2-7; D ambiguous. Germline V gene data show CDR1 as MNHEY and CDR2 as SMNVEV (reference sequence). There are 13 residues in the CDR3. V lost 5 bases and J lost 3, with 11 bases in between. The CDR3 loop is CASSNGPVYEQYF. CDR3 DNA: TGTGCCAGCAGTAATGGACCAGTCTACGAGCAGTACTTC.

The genes are TRBV20-1 and TRBJ1-1; TRBD1 might be the D (5 bases). CDR3 length equals 11 residues. Germline-derived CDR1 and CDR2 are DFQATT and SNEGSKA (reference sequence). Trimming removed 4 bases at V and 5 bases at J, with 8 bases between. In nucleotides, the CDR3 is TGCAGTGCTACGGGGACTACTGAAGCTTTCTTT. It yields the protein CSATGTTEAFF.

CDR3: CASSYVNEQFF. CDR3 DNA: TGTGCCAGCAGTTACGTCAATGAGCAGTTCTTC. The chain uses TRBV28 and TRBJ2-1; the D is unclear. Germline CDR1 and CDR2: MDHEN and SYDVKM. V was clipped by 4 bases and J by 6 bases, with 4 bases between them. CDR3 length equals 11 residues. The full variable domain, rest sourced from reference TRBV28 and TRBJ2-1, is DVKVTQSSRYLVKRTGEKVFLECVQDMDHENMFWYRQDPGLGLRLIYFSYDVKMKEKGDIPEGYSVSREKKERFSLILESASTNQTSMYLCASSYVNEQFFGPGTRLTVL.

The chain has TRBV6-4 and TRBJ2-1, with D perhaps assigned TRBD1 or TRBD2 (5 bases each). Between the trimmed V and J ends, which lost 1 base and 0 bases, there was a span of 10 bases. Germline V gene sequence: CDR1 MRHNA, CDR2 SNTAGT. This CDR3 is 16 amino acids long. Written as DNA, the CDR3 is TGTGCCAGCAGTGACTTGTCAGGGAGCTCCTACAATGAGCAGTTCTTC. Encoded protein: CASSDLSGSSYNEQFF.

The chain has TRBV6-1 and TRBJ2-7; 8 positions match TRBD1. With V trimmed by 0 bases and J by 9 bases, 10 bases remained unmatched. CDR1 is MNHNS, CDR2 SASEGT, per germline. The CDR3 extends over 15 amino acids. CDR3 sequence (DNA): TGTGCCAGCAGTGAAGCAGGACAGGGTTTGACGGGGCAGTACTTC. Translation gives CASSEAGQGLTGQYF.

J is TRBJ2-1 and V is TRBV2; D is possibly TRBD2 (5 bases). Trimming took off 6 bases at V and 4 bases at J, with 10 bases between the two ends. CDR1 and CDR2 from the germline V gene are SNHLY and FYNNEI. This CDR3 has 13 residues. For the CDR3, the DNA is TGTGCCAGCAGCAAGGACTCGTACAATGAGCAGTTCTTC. The encoded protein is CASSKDSYNEQFF.

The chain carries TRBV29-1 and TRBJ1-1; 9 positions agree with TRBD1. CDR1 is SQVTM and CDR2 is ANQGSEA in the germline V gene. This CDR3 is built from 14 residues. V trimming: 7 bases; J trimming: 0 bases; junction bases outside the gene matches: 6. The CDR3 nucleotides read TGCAGCGCAAAACAGGGGGCCCTGAACACTGAAGCTTTCTTT. Encoded protein: CSAKQGALNTEAFF.

The J gene is TRBJ2-3, the V gene TRBV5-1, with 7 positions matching TRBD2. The CDR3 covers 15 residues. V gave up 5 bases and J gave up 1 base; unmatched junction bases: 7. CDR1 SGHRS and CDR2 YFSETQ come from the germline V gene. CDR3 loop: CASRIAGVGTDTQYF. For the CDR3, the DNA is TGCGCCAGCAGGATCGCGGGAGTAGGCACAGATACGCAGTATTTT. Full variable domain (missing parts from reference TRBV5-1 and TRBJ2-3): KAGVTQTPRYLIKTRGQQVTLSCSPISGHRSVSWYQQTPGQGLQFLFEYFSETQRNKGNFPGRFSGRQFSNSRSEMNVSTLELGDSALYLCASRIAGVGTDTQYFGPGTRLTVL.

This clone was observed a single time. The genes are TRBV27 and TRBJ2-1, with 12 bases fitting TRBD2. The V gene's germline CDR1 is MNHEY and CDR2 SMNVEV (reference sequence). The CDR3 has 19 residues. Trimming took 0 bases from V and 7 from J; bases not matched to a gene: 13. The CDR3 DNA sequence: TGTGCCAGCAGTTTATCACCCCTCCGACTAGCGGGAGAGCGGAATGAGCAGTTCTTC. The encoded protein is CASSLSPLRLAGERNEQFF.